This TCR beta chain was sequenced for a study of T cell responses to AZD1222 COVID-19 vaccine. Study as a whole: Whether given at about 4 or about 12 weeks, second doses were pooled.

The repertoire was sequenced with immunoSEQ multiplex PCR; TCRdb's copy has only in-frame clones and lacks some. This table has more than 100,000 clones, around 92% appearing once. On this clone itself: Its specificity is not known.

Study findings and constraints: The sample set comprised mostly white British donors with more females, and clonal diversity was possibly underestimated. Repertoire sampling occurred only after the peak T cell response. Only a handful of AZD1222 recipients, about six in all, had baseline seropositivity.

The sequenced sample was peripheral blood, obtained on day 0 of AZD1222 vaccination. The TCR sequence derives from an adult in good health.

CDR3 protein: CATSGRGQVRETQYF. CDR3 bases: TGTGCCACCAGCGGCAGGGGGCAGGTGAGGGAGACCCAGTACTTC. The chain uses TRBV15 and TRBJ2-5; 8 nucleotides align to TRBD1. From germline, CDR1 is LNHNV and CDR2 YYDKDF (reference sequence). The CDR3 consists of 15 residues. With V trimmed by 5 bases and J by 5 bases, 10 bases remained unmatched.